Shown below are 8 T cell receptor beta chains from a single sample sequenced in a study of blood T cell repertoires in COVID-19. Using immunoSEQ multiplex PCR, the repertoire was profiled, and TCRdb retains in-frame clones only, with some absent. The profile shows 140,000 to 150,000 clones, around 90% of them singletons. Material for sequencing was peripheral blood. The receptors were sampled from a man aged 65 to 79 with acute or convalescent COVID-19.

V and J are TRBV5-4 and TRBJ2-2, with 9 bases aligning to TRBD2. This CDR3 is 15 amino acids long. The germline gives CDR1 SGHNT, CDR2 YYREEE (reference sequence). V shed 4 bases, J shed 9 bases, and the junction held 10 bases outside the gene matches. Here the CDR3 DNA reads TGTGCCAGCAGCAGGACTAGCGATTCATTCAGGGAGCTGTTTTTT. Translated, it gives CASSRTSDSFRELFF.

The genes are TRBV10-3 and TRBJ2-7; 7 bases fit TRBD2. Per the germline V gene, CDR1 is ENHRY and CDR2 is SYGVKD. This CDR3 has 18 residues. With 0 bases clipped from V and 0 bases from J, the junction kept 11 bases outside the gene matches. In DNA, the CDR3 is TGTGCCATCAGTGAGTCTGCGGAGGGAGCGGGGAGCTCCTACGAGCAGTACTTC. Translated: CAISESAEGAGSSYEQYF.

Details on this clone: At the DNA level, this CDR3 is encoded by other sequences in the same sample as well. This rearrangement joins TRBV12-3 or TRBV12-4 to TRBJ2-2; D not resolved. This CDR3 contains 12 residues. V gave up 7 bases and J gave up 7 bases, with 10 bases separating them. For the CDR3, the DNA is TGTGCCAGCAATCTAGGAATCGGGGAGCTGTTTTTT. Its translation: CASNLGIGELFF.

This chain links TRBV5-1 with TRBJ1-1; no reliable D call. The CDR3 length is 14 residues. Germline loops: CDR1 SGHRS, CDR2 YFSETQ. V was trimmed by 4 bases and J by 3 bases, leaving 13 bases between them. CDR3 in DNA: TGCGCCAGCAGCCCTTGGGCCGGGGACACTGAAGCTTTCTTT. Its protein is CASSPWAGDTEAFF.

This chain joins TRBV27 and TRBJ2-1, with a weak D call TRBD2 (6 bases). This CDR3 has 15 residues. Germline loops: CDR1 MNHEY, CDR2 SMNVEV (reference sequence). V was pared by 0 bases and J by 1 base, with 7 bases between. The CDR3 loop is CASSLSDYSYNEQFF. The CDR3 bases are TGTGCCAGCAGTTTATCGGACTATTCCTACAATGAGCAGTTCTTC.

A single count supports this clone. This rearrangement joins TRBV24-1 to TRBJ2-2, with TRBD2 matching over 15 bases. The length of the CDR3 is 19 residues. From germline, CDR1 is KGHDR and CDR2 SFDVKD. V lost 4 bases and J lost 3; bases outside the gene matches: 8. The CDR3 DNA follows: TGTGCCACCAGTGAAATCGGGACTAGCGGGAGGTTGGACACCGGGGAGCTGTTTTTT. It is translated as CATSEIGTSGRLDTGELFF.

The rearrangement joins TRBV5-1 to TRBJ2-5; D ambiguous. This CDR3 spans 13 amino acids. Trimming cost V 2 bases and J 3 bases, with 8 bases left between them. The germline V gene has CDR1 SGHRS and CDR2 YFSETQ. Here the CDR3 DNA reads TGCGCCAGCAGCTTCACTTCTAAAGAGACCCAGTACTTC. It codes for CASSFTSKETQYF.

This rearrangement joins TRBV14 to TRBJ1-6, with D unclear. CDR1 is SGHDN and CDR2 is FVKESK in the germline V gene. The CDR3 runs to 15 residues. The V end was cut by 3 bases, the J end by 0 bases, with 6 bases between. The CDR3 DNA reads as TGTGCCAGCAGCCACACCGGCTCCTATAATTCACCCCTCCACTTT. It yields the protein CASSHTGSYNSPLHF. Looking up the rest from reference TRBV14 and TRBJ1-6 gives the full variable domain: EAGVTQFPSHSVIEKGQTVTLRCDPISGHDNLYWYRRVMGKEIKFLLHFVKESKQDESGMPNNRFLAERTGGTYSTLKVQPAELEDSGVYFCASSHTGSYNSPLHFGNGTRLTVT.